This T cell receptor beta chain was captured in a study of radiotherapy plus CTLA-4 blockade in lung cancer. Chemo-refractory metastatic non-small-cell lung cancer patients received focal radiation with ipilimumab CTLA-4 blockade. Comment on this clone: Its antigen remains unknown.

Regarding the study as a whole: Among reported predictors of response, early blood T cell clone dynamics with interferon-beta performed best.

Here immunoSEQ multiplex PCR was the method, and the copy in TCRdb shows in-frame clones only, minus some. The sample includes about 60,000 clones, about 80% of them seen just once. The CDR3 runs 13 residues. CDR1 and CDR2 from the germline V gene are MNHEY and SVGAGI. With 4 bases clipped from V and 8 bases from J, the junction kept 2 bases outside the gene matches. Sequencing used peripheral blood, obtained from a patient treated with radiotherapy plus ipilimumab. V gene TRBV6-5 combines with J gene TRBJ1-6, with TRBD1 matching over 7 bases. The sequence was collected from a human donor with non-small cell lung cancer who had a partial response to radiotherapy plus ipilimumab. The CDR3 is CASSSTGDSPLHF. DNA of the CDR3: TGTGCCAGCAGTTCAACAGGGGATTCACCCCTCCACTTT.